Shown below are 27 T cell receptor beta chains from a single sample sequenced in a study of blood T cell repertoires in COVID-19. The method was immunoSEQ multiplex PCR; TCRdb's version includes in-frame clones alone and lacks a portion of them. The sample holds around 250,000 clones, 70% to 90% seen once. Sequencing was carried out using PBMCs or T cells enriched from blood (not recorded which). All receptors come from a woman younger than 45 with acute COVID-19.

The rearrangement joins TRBV19 to TRBJ2-1; tentatively, D is TRBD1 (6 bases). The CDR3 has 14 amino acids. V gave up 5 bases and J gave up 7 bases, with 15 bases separating them. Germline V gives CDR1 LNHDA, CDR2 SQIVND (reference sequence). The CDR3 nucleotides are TGTGCCAGTAGTCGCTTACAAACAGGGAATGAGCAGTTCTTC. Translated: CASSRLQTGNEQFF. Full variable domain (missing parts from reference TRBV19 and TRBJ2-1): DGGITQSPKYLFRKEGQNVTLSCEQNLNHDAMYWYRQDPGQGLRLIYYSQIVNDFQKGDIAEGYSVSREKKESFPLTVTSAQKNPTAFYLCASSRLQTGNEQFFGPGTRLTVL.

This sequence joins TRBV29-1 and TRBJ1-2, with no clear D. V lost 4 bases, J lost 0 bases, and 9 bases lay in between. The CDR3 length is 13 residues. CDR1 and CDR2 (germline): SQVTM, ANQGSEA. CDR3 sequence reads: CSVASSSNYGYTF. CDR3 bases: TGCAGCGTTGCGTCCAGTTCTAACTATGGCTACACCTTC.

This chain joins TRBV4-2 and TRBJ2-1, with D possibly being TRBD2 (6 bases). Germline V gives CDR1 LGHNA, CDR2 YNFKEQ. CDR3 size: 17 residues. V dropped 5 bases and J dropped 0 bases, with 17 bases sitting between them. The CDR3 DNA is TGTGCCAGCAGCGAAGGGTCGACTAGTCCCTCCTACAATGAGCAGTTCTTC. As protein: CASSEGSTSPSYNEQFF.

V is TRBV24-1 and J is TRBJ2-1; 8 nucleotides agree with TRBD1. V gave up 4 bases and J gave up 0 bases; unmatched junction bases: 7. The CDR3 is 17 residues long. The germline V gene has CDR1 KGHDR and CDR2 SFDVKD. CDR3 sequence: CATSDLDRESSYNEQFF. DNA for the CDR3: TGTGCCACCAGTGACCTGGACAGGGAGAGCTCCTACAATGAGCAGTTCTTC.

The chain uses TRBV28 and TRBJ1-6, with D unclear. The V end was cut by 7 bases, the J end by 7 bases, with 11 bases between. The CDR3 totals 13 residues. Looked up from germline, CDR1 is MDHEN and CDR2 is SYDVKM. The CDR3 here is CASMRSGNSPLHF. Written as DNA, the CDR3 is TGTGCCAGCATGCGGAGCGGAAATTCACCCCTCCACTTT.

The chain joins TRBV5-1 to TRBJ2-7, with D possibly TRBD1 on 6 matching bases. Looked up from germline, CDR1 is SGHRS and CDR2 is YFSETQ. The CDR3 has 13 amino acids. V was cut by 3 bases and J by 6 bases, with 13 bases left in between. The chain's CDR3 is CASSYRGGIEQYF. For the CDR3, the DNA is TGCGCCAGCAGCTACAGAGGGGGTATCGAGCAGTACTTC.

This clone was seen only a few times. This chain connects TRBV30 to TRBJ1-4; D gene unclear. The CDR3 spans 15 residues. The V gene's germline CDR1 is GTSNPN and CDR2 SVGIG (reference sequence). Trimming pared 0 bases from V and 4 bases from J, leaving 12 bases between. In DNA form, the CDR3 reads TGTGCCTGGAGTGTACTCGAGAGTAATAATGAAAAACTGTTTTTT. This gives the protein CAWSVLESNNEKLFF.

V is TRBV11-2 and J is TRBJ1-2; D may be TRBD1 (6 bases). The CDR3 loop spans 13 amino acids. Trimming cost V 4 bases and J 4 bases, with 10 bases left between them. The germline V gene encodes CDR1 SGHAT and CDR2 FQNNGV. In DNA form, the CDR3 reads TGTGCCAGCAGCTCGACAGGACGCTATGGCTACACCTTC. Its translation: CASSSTGRYGYTF.

The chain links TRBV2 to TRBJ2-2, with D uncertain. CDR1 and CDR2 (germline): SNHLY, FYNNEI. The CDR3 is made up of 12 amino acids. V dropped 7 bases and J dropped 3 bases, with 6 bases sitting between them. CDR3 sequence: CASNRDTGELFF. The CDR3 DNA reads TGTGCCAGCAATCGAGACACCGGGGAGCTGTTTTTT.

The chain links TRBV29-1 to TRBJ1-4, with D perhaps TRBD1 (6 bases). The ends were cut back, 0 bases at V and 13 bases at J, with 24 bases in the middle. This CDR3 contains 16 residues. CDR1 is SQVTM, CDR2 ANQGSEA, per germline. The CDR3 protein is CSVEDGDNPSVGVLFF. Here the CDR3 DNA reads TGCAGCGTTGAAGATGGGGACAATCCGTCGGTGGGTGTACTGTTTTTT.

The chain couples TRBV14 to TRBJ1-2, with D possibly TRBD1 on 5 matching bases. The CDR3 covers 16 residues. CDR1 and CDR2 (germline): SGHDN, FVKESK. V was cut by 0 bases and J by 4 bases, with 15 bases left in between. CDR3 coding DNA: TGTGCCAGCAGCCAAGATATCGGGGGTCGCGGCTATGGCTACACCTTC. As protein: CASSQDIGGRGYGYTF.

The J gene is TRBJ1-1, the V gene TRBV27; TRBD1 agrees at 9 bases. The V and J ends lost 1 base and 4 bases, in that order; junction bases with no gene match: 13. The CDR3 consists of 18 residues. The V gene's germline CDR1 is MNHEY and CDR2 SMNVEV (reference sequence). CDR3 DNA sequence: TGTGCCAGCAGTTTATACGGCGGGACAGGGAATTTCCGCACTGAAGCTTTCTTT. Translation gives CASSLYGGTGNFRTEAFF.

This sequence joins TRBV3-1 (or the pseudogene TRBV3-2) and TRBJ1-6; D gene unclear. V lost 0 bases, J lost 8 bases, and 14 bases lay in between. Germline lookup yields CDR1 LGHDT and CDR2 YNNKEL (reference sequence). This CDR3 is 16 amino acids long. In nucleotides, the CDR3 is TGTGCCAGCAGCCAAGAGGACGGAGGCAGGTATTCACCCCTCCACTTT. Protein: CASSQEDGGRYSPLHF.

The chain is built from TRBV5-1 and TRBJ2-7; TRBD2 is a possible D gene (5 bases). The CDR3 runs to 14 residues. Per the germline V gene, CDR1 is SGHRS and CDR2 is YFSETQ. Deletions cut 0 bases from V and 6 bases from J, with 13 bases between. CDR3 sequence (DNA): TGCGCCAGCAGCTTGGGTTCGGGGTTAGGCGAGCAGTACTTC. It yields the protein CASSLGSGLGEQYF.

This clone was seen just once. The same CDR3 is also encoded by other DNA sequences in this sample. The chain recombines TRBV19 with TRBJ2-2; weak D call: TRBD2 (5 bases). CDR1 LNHDA and CDR2 SQIVND come from the germline V gene (reference sequence). Between the trimmed V and J ends, which lost 0 bases and 5 bases, there was a span of 7 bases. The CDR3 is made up of 14 amino acids. The CDR3 protein is CASSIDRGTGELFF. Here the CDR3 DNA reads TGTGCCAGTAGTATAGATCGGGGAACCGGGGAGCTGTTTTTT. Full variable domain (outside the CDR3, taken from reference TRBV19 and TRBJ2-2): DGGITQSPKYLFRKEGQNVTLSCEQNLNHDAMYWYRQDPGQGLRLIYYSQIVNDFQKGDIAEGYSVSREKKESFPLTVTSAQKNPTAFYLCASSIDRGTGELFFGEGSRLTVL.

The rearrangement links TRBV19 to TRBJ1-1; 12 positions agree with TRBD1. This CDR3 has 15 amino acids. After removal of 5 bases from V and 2 bases from J, the junction contained 3 bases not matched to a gene. Germline CDR1 and CDR2: LNHDA and SQIVND (reference sequence). CDR3 coding DNA: TGTGCCAGTAGTGCCGGGACAGGGGGCAACACTGAAGCTTTCTTT. It specifies CASSAGTGGNTEAFF.

The chain links TRBV4-3 to TRBJ1-1, with D tentatively TRBD1 (6 bases). The CDR3 is 15 amino acids. V was cut by 0 bases and J by 4 bases, with 12 bases left in between. Germline CDR1 and CDR2: LGHNA and YSLEER. CDR3 sequence reads: CASSQDVGAATEAFF. The CDR3 DNA follows: TGCGCCAGCAGCCAAGATGTGGGGGCCGCCACTGAAGCTTTCTTT.

This chain links TRBV11-2 with TRBJ2-7; TRBD1 might be the D (5 bases). Germline V gives CDR1 SGHAT, CDR2 FQNNGV. This CDR3 region has 14 residues. Trimming took 7 bases from V and 4 from J, leaving 17 bases between them. This chain's CDR3 is CASTIAPAGYEQYF. CDR3 DNA sequence: TGTGCCAGCACCATAGCCCCCGCAGGGTACGAGCAGTACTTC.

CDR3 protein: CAISGPRGPTGTSGYNEQFF. DNA for the CDR3: TGTGCCATCAGTGGCCCCCGGGGTCCGACCGGGACTAGCGGATACAATGAGCAGTTCTTC. This chain uses TRBV10-3 with TRBJ2-1, with TRBD2 matching over 11 bases. This CDR3 has 20 residues. Germline V gives CDR1 ENHRY, CDR2 SYGVKD. With V trimmed by 4 bases and J by 4 bases, 18 bases remained unmatched.

J is TRBJ1-3 and V is TRBV28, with TRBD1 as a possible D gene (6 bases). V was pared by 5 bases and J by 3 bases, with 14 bases between. The CDR3 runs to 15 residues. The germline gives CDR1 MDHEN, CDR2 SYDVKM. The CDR3 loop is CASSVNRAGGNTIYF. The DNA for the CDR3 is TGTGCCAGCAGTGTGAACAGGGCTGGTGGAAACACCATATATTTT.

The V call is TRBV6-2 or TRBV6-3, the J call TRBJ2-7; 7 nucleotides align to TRBD2. Losses at the gene ends were 2 bases for V and 0 bases for J; bases not matched to a gene: 10. The germline V gene has CDR1 MNHEY and CDR2 SVGEGT. There are 17 residues in the CDR3. The CDR3 sequence: CASSYPLSGTPSYEQYF. DNA of the CDR3: TGTGCCAGCAGTTACCCCCTAAGCGGGACCCCCTCCTACGAGCAGTACTTC.

V gene TRBV5-1 combines with J gene TRBJ2-7; TRBD2 aligns across 11 bases. The ends lost 4 bases at V and 1 base at J; junction bases unmatched: 13. CDR3 length: 18 residues. The germline V gene encodes CDR1 SGHRS and CDR2 YFSETQ. In nucleotides, the CDR3 is TGCGCCAGCAGCGAAGGGACTAGCGGATTGTTAAGTTCCTACGAGCAGTACTTC. It is translated as CASSEGTSGLLSSYEQYF.

The chain carries TRBV2 and TRBJ1-5; the D is unclear. The CDR3 has 15 residues. Germline CDR1 reads SNHLY; CDR2 reads FYNNEI. Trimming took off 5 bases at V and 0 bases at J, with 11 bases between the two ends. The CDR3 DNA reads as TGTGCCAGCAGTCCTCTACTAAGTAGCAATCAGCCCCAGCATTTT. This codes for CASSPLLSSNQPQHF.

The chain recombines TRBV25-1 with TRBJ2-7, with 8 bases matching TRBD1. CDR1 and CDR2 from the germline V gene are MGHDK and SYGVNS. V shed 3 bases, J shed 3 bases, and the junction held 13 bases outside the gene matches. This CDR3 is built from 17 residues. The CDR3 loop reads CASSDGGLRTGIYEQYF. The CDR3 nucleotides read TGTGCCAGCAGTGACGGAGGCTTGCGGACAGGGATCTACGAGCAGTACTTC.

V and J are TRBV10-3 and TRBJ1-4; TRBD1 matches at 11 bases. The CDR3 covers 13 residues. The V gene's germline CDR1 is ENHRY and CDR2 SYGVKD. J lost 7 bases, V lost 8 bases, and 3 bases had no gene match. CDR3 coding DNA: TGTGCCATCGGGACAGGGGGGATTGAAAAACTGTTTTTT. Protein product: CAIGTGGIEKLFF.

The chain uses TRBV9 and TRBJ1-1, with D unclear. Trimming removed 0 bases at V and 1 base at J, with 4 bases between. This CDR3 has 13 amino acids. Germline lookup yields CDR1 SGDLS and CDR2 YYNGEE. The DNA for the CDR3 is TGTGCCAGCAGCGTAGACGGGAACACTGAAGCTTTCTTT. Its translation: CASSVDGNTEAFF.

V gene TRBV28 combines with J gene TRBJ1-3; 7 bases line up with TRBD1. The CDR3 sequence is 16 residues long. Germline V gives CDR1 MDHEN, CDR2 SYDVKM. Trimming removed 4 bases from V and 8 bases from J; junction bases left unmatched: 14. The CDR3 DNA reads as TGTGCCAGCAGTTCGGGAGCGGCAGGGGGGCTGTACACCATATATTTT. Translated: CASSSGAAGGLYTIYF.